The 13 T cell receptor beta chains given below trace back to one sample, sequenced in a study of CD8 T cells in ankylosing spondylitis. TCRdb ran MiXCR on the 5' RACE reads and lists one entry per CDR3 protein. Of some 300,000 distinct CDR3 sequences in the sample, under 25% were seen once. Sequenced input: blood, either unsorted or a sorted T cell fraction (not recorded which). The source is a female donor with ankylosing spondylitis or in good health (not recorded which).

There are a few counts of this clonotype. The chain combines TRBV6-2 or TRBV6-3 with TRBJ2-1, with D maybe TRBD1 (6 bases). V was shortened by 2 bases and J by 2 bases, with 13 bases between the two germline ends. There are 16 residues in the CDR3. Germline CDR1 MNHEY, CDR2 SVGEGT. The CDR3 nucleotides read TGTGCCAGCAGTTACCTTGGCAGGGGACCCTACAATGAGCAGTTCTTC. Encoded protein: CASSYLGRGPYNEQFF.

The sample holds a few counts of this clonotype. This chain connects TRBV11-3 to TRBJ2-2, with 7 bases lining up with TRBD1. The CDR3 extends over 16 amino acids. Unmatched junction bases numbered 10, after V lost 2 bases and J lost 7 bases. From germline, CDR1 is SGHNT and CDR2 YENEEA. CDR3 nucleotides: TGTGCCAGCAGCTTAACCCTGACAGGGAGTGGCGGGGAGCTGTTTTTT. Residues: CASSLTLTGSGGELFF.

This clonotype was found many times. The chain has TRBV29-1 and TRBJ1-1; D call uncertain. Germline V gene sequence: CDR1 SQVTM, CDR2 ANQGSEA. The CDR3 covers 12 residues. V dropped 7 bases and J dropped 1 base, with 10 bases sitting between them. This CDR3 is CSARTANTEAFF. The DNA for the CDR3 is TGCAGCGCACGTACTGCGAACACTGAAGCTTTCTTT.

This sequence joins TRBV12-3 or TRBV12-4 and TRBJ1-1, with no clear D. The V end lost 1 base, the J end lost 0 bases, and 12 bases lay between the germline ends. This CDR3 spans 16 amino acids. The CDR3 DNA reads TGTGCCAGCAGTTTAGGGGTGGTTGGAATGAACACTGAAGCTTTCTTT. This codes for CASSLGVVGMNTEAFF.

In nucleotides, the CDR3 is TGTGCCAGCAGTCCCAGGGCCCTCAGGAGGAATGAGCAGTTCTTC. Amino acids: CASSPRALRRNEQFF. The chain has TRBV6-1 and TRBJ2-1; tentatively, D is TRBD1 or TRBD2 (5 bases each). This CDR3 is built from 15 residues. Germline V gene lookup returns CDR1 MNHNS and CDR2 SASEGT. Trimming shortened V by 5 bases and J by 7 bases, and 18 bases separated the two germline ends.

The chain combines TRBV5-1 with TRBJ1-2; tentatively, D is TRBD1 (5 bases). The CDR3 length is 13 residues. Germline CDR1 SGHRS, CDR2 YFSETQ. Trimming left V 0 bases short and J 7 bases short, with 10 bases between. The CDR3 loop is CASSLAGASGYTF. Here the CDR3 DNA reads TGCGCCAGCAGCTTGGCCGGGGCCAGTGGCTACACCTTC. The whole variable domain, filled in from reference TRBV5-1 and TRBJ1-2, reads KAGVTQTPRYLIKTRGQQVTLSCSPISGHRSVSWYQQTPGQGLQFLFEYFSETQRNKGNFPGRFSGRQFSNSRSEMNVSTLELGDSALYLCASSLAGASGYTFGSGTRLTVV.

CDR3 in amino acids: CAGGEFPATKAFF. Here the CDR3 DNA reads TGTGCCGGGGGGGAGTTTCCAGCAACTAAAGCTTTCTTT. The V and J genes are TRBV30 and TRBJ1-1; D may be TRBD1 (5 bases). The CDR3 length is 13 residues. Germline V CDR1 and CDR2: GTSNPN, SVGIG (reference sequence). Trimming removed 8 bases at V and 9 bases at J, with 22 bases between.

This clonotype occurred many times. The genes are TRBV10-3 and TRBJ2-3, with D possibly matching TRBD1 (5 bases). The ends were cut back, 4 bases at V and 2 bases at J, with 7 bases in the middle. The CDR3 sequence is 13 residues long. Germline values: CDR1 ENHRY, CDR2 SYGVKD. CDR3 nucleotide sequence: TGTGCCATCAGTGGCAGGGACACAGATACGCAGTATTTT. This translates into CAISGRDTDTQYF.

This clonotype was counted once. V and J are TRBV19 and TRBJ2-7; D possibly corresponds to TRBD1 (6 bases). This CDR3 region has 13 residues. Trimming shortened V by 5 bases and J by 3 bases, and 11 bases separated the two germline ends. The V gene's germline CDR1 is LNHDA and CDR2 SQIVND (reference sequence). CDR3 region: CASSAIQGYEQYF. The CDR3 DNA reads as TGTGCCAGTAGTGCGATACAGGGCTACGAGCAGTACTTC.

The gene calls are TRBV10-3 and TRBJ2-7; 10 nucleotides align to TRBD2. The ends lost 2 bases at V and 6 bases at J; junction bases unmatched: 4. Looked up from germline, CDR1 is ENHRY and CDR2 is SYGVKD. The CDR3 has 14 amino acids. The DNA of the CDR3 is TGTGCCATCAGTGAGAGCGGGAGGGCGGCCGAGCAGTACTTC. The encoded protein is CAISESGRAAEQYF.

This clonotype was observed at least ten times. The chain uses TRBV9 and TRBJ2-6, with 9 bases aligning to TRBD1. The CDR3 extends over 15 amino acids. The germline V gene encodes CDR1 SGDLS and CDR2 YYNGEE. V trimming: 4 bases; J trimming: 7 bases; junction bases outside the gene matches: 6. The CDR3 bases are TGTGCCAGCAGCCCCTGGACAGGGGTTGCCAACGTCCTGACTTTC. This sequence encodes CASSPWTGVANVLTF.

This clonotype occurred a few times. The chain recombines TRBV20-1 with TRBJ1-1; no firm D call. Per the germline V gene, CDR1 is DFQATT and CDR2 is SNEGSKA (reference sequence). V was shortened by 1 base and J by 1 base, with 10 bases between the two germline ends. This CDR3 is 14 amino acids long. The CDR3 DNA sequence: TGCAGTGCTAGAGTAAGGGTGGGGAACACTGAAGCTTTCTTT. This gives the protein CSARVRVGNTEAFF.

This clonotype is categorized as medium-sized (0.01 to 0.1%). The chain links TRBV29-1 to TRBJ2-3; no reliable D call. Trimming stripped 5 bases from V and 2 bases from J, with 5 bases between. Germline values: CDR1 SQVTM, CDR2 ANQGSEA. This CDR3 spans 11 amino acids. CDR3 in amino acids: CSVTDTDTQYF. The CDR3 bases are TGCAGCGTTACTGACACAGATACGCAGTATTTT.